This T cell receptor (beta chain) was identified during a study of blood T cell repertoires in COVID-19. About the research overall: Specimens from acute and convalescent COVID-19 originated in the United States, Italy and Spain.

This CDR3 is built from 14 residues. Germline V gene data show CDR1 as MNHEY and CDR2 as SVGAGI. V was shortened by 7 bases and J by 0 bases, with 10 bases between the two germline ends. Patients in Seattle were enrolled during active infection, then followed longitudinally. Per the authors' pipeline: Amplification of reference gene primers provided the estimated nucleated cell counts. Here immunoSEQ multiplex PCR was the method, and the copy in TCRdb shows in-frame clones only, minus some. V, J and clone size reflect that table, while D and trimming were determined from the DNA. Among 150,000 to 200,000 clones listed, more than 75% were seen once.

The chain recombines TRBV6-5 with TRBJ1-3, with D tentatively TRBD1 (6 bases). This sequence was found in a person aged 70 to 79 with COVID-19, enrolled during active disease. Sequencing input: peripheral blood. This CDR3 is CASIRTASGNTIYF. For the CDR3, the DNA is TGTGCCAGCATTCGGACAGCCTCTGGAAACACCATATATTTT.